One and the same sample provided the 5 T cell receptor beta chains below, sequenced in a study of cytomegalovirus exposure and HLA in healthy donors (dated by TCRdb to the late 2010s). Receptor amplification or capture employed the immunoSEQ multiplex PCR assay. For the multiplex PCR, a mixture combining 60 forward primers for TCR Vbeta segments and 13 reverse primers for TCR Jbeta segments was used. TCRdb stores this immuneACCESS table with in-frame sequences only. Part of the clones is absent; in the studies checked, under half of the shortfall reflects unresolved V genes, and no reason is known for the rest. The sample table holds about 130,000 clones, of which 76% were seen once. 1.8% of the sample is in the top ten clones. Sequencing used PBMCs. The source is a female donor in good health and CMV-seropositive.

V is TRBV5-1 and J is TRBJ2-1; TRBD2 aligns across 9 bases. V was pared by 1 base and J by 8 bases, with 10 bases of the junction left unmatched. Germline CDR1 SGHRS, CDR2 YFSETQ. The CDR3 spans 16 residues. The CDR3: CASSLTAGGLNDEQFF. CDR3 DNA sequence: TGCGCCAGCAGCTTGACGGCGGGGGGGCTTAACGATGAGCAGTTCTTC.

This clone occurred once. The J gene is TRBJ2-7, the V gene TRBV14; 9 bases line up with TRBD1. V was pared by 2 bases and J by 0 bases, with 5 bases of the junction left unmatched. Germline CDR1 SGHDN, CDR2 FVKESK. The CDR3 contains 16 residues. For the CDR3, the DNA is TGTGCCAGCAGCCAAACCGGGACAGGGAGCTCCTACGAGCAGTACTTC. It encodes CASSQTGTGSSYEQYF.

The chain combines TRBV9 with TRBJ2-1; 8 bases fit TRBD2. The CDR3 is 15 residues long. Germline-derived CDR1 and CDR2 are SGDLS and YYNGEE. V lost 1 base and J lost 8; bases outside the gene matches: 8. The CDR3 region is CASSVSGGIGDEQFF. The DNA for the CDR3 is TGTGCCAGCAGCGTAAGCGGGGGAATTGGGGATGAGCAGTTCTTC.

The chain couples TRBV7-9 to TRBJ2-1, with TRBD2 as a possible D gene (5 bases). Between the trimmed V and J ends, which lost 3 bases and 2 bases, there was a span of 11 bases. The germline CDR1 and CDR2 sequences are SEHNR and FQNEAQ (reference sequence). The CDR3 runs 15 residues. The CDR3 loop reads CASSFSSSPYNEQFF. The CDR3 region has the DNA TGTGCCAGCAGCTTCTCTAGCAGTCCCTACAATGAGCAGTTCTTC.

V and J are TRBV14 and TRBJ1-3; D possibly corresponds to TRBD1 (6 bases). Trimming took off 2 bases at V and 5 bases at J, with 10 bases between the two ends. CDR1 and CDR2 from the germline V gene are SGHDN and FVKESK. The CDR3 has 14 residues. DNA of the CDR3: TGTGCCAGCAGCCAACTGGGACAAAGAAACACCATATATTTT. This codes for CASSQLGQRNTIYF.